This record covers a single T cell receptor (beta chain). The antigen is unknown. The use of a sample-barcoded 5' primer and a J-beta primer mix characterized a second PCR of about 6 to 11 cycles. TCRdb analysed the 5' RACE reads with MiXCR anew, one entry per CDR3 protein. The data contain hundreds of thousands of distinct CDR3 sequences, approximately 30% of them singletons. The CDR3 contains 14 residues. Unmatched junction bases numbered 7, after V lost 6 bases and J lost 5 bases. In germline, CDR1 is SQVTM, CDR2 ANQGSEA. The amount of total RNA extracted per sample was at least 5.5 micrograms. This entry is derived from a study of blood T cells in healthy people across ages. Study-wide findings and caveats: Higher naive T cell percentage went strongly together with higher TCR beta diversity. A conclusive naive versus antigen-experienced comparison was prevented by the unsorted PBMCs. With age, beta diversity per million T cells declined roughly linearly, significantly by 30 to 40.

The sample taken for sequencing was blood. This clonotype originated in a woman of 80 years or more in good health. The chain couples TRBV29-1 to TRBJ2-3; 11 bases agree with TRBD1. In DNA form, the CDR3 reads TGCAGCGTGTCCGGACAGGGGGCGTTAGATACGCAGTATTTT. Its protein is CSVSGQGALDTQYF.